A selection of T cell receptor beta chains follows, all from one sample in a study of blood T cell repertoires in COVID-19. Profiled with immunoSEQ multiplex PCR; TCRdb holds only in-frame clones, not every one. This sample has under 300,000 clones, with about 89% found just once. Sequencing was carried out using peripheral blood. These receptors came from a man aged 45-65 years with acute or convalescent COVID-19. The CDR3 runs from the conserved cysteine through the conserved F or W. D genes are given only for firm matches. Expanded clones get a size class; other rows say once, few or many, or leave the size out.

size,D,J,V,CDR3,DNA
-,-,TRBJ1-3,TRBV6-5,CASRLGLDPSNTIYF,TGTGCCAGCCGTTTGGGGCTGGACCCTAGTAACACCATATATTTT
-,-,TRBJ1-6,TRBV11-2,CASSLDSGVGSPLHF,TGTGCCAGCAGCTTAGACTCAGGGGTGGGGTCACCCCTCCACTTT
-,TRBD2,TRBJ2-7,TRBV7-2,CASSPPSGGPYEQYF,TGTGCCAGCAGCCCCCCTAGCGGGGGACCTTACGAGCAGTACTTC
-,-,TRBJ1-1,TRBV7-5,CARSSGDGRQSNMNTEAFF,TGTGCCAGAAGCTCAGGGGACGGACGACAATCTAACATGAACACTGAAGCTTTCTTT
-,-,TRBJ1-5,TRBV5-5,CASSSSINQPQHF,TGTGCCAGCAGCTCGAGTATCAATCAGCCCCAGCATTTT
-,-,TRBJ2-5,TRBV5-1,CASSPGGPETQYF,TGCGCCAGCAGCCCGGGGGGCCCAGAGACCCAGTACTTC
once,-,TRBJ2-2,TRBV7-3,CASSSRSGAGPGELFF,TGTGCCAGCAGCTCAAGGTCAGGGGCAGGGCCCGGGGAGCTGTTTTTT
-,TRBD1,TRBJ1-1,TRBV5-1,CASSQWSGGTEAFF,TGCGCCAGCAGCCAATGGTCAGGGGGTACTGAAGCTTTCTTT
-,-,TRBJ2-7,TRBV19,CASSISPGYEQYF,TGTGCCAGTAGTATAAGCCCGGGGTACGAGCAGTACTTC
-,-,TRBJ2-3,TRBV10-1,CASSDRADTQYF,TGCGCCAGCAGTGACAGGGCAGATACGCAGTATTTT
-,TRBD2,TRBJ2-1,TRBV6-6,CASSPPGLAHNEQFF,TGTGCCAGCAGTCCCCCGGGACTAGCTCACAATGAGCAGTTCTTC
-,-,TRBJ1-5,TRBV3-1/TRBV3-2,CASSHGGPRRPQHF,TGTGCCAGCAGCCACGGGGGGCCCCGGCGGCCCCAGCATTTT
-,-,TRBJ2-1,TRBV9,CASSVGSAEQFF,TGTGCCAGCAGCGTAGGGAGCGCAGAGCAGTTCTTC
few,-,TRBJ1-1,TRBV10-3,CAITRTGNTEAFF,TGTGCCATCACTAGGACGGGAAACACTGAAGCTTTCTTT
-,TRBD1,TRBJ2-1,TRBV27,CASSPRTGVDNEQFF,TGTGCCAGCAGTCCTAGGACAGGGGTGGACAATGAGCAGTTCTTC
-,TRBD2,TRBJ2-5,TRBV5-1,CASSLSSSGETQYF,TGCGCCAGCAGCTTGAGTTCTAGCGGAGAGACCCAGTACTTC
-,-,TRBJ2-2,TRBV3-1/TRBV3-2,CASSRVRGTGELFF,TGTGCCAGCAGCCGGGTCAGGGGAACCGGGGAGCTGTTTTTT
-,-,TRBJ2-2,TRBV24-1,CATSASTGTGELFF,TGTGCCACCAGTGCCAGTACAGGGACCGGGGAGCTGTTTTTT
-,TRBD2,TRBJ2-5,TRBV18,CASSPGLAGVETQYF,TGTGCCAGCTCACCCGGACTAGCGGGGGTGGAGACCCAGTACTTC
-,-,TRBJ1-1,TRBV3-1/TRBV3-2,CASSQEGGASEAFF,TGTGCCAGCAGCCAAGAAGGGGGGGCATCGGAAGCTTTCTTT
few,TRBD1,TRBJ2-7,TRBV7-3,CASSPGTGAREQYF,TGTGCCAGCAGCCCCGGGACAGGGGCTAGGGAGCAGTACTTC
-,-,TRBJ2-7,TRBV2,CASSVGPPDAYEQYF,TGTGCCAGCAGTGTGGGGCCGCCCGACGCGTACGAGCAGTACTTC
-,-,TRBJ2-2,TRBV5-1,CASSLGGSNTGELFF,TGCGCCAGCAGCCTCGGGGGATCAAACACCGGGGAGCTGTTTTTT
once,TRBD2,TRBJ2-3,TRBV11-1,CASSFSGGATDTQYF,TGTGCCAGCAGCTTTAGCGGGGGGGCAACAGATACGCAGTATTTT
-,-,TRBJ2-5,TRBV7-6,CASSTRRGDSTQETQYF,TGTGCCAGCAGCACCCGCCGCGGAGACAGCACCCAAGAGACCCAGTACTTC
-,-,TRBJ2-2,TRBV4-1,CASSQGQRTTGELFF,TGCGCCAGCAGCCAGGGACAACGAACCACCGGGGAGCTGTTTTTT